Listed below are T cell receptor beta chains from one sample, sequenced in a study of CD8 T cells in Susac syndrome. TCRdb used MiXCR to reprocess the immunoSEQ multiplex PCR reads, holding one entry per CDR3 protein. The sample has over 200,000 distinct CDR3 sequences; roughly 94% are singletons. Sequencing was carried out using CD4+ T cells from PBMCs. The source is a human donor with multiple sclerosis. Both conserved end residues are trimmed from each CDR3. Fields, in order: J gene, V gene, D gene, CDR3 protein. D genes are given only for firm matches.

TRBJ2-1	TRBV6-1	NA	ASSEEGRQGGYNEQF
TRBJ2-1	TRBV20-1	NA	SASQGSSYNEQF
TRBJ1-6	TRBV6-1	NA	ASSQFAPTGSHYNSPLH
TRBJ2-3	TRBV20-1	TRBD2	SMTAGLAGDTQY
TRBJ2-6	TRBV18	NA	ASSPETGLPNVLT
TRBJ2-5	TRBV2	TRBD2	ASSKSGTSGDLRGTQY
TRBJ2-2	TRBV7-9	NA	ASSLYRDPNTGELF
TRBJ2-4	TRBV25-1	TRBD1	ASKGQGKNIQY
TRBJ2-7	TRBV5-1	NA	ASSLDVSSYEQY
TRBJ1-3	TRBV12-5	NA	ASGLVLMAGNTIY
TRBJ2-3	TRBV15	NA	ATSRDRASTDTQY
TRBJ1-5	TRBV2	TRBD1	ASTPTGGSGQPQH
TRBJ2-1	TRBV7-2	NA	ASSLAAANYNEQF
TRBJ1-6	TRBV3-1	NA	ASSLSDNSPLH
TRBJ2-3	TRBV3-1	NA	ASSQDGAKADTQY
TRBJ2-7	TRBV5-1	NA	ASRGGGSSYEQY
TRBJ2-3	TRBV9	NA	ASSVAGDTQY
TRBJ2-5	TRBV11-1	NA	ASSSGGVFQETQY
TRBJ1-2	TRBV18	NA	ASSERGSRGYT
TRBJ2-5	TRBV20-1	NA	SASRQDQETQY
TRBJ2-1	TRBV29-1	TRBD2	SVRGASGGLNEQF
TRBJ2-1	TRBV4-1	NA	ASSQVDMGLSSYNEQF
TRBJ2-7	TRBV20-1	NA	SASIGTVYSYEQY
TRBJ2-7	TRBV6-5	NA	ASRDGAAGSYEQY
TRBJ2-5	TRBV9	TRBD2	ASSVTAGGVQTQY
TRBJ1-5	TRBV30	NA	AWRGGNSNQPQH
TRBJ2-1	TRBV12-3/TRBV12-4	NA	ASSPPFAGIYNEQF
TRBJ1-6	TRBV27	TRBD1	ASRTGTGLSPLH
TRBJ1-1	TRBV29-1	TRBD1	SVEGTDTEAF
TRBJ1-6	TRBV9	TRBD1	ASSVATGGSPLH
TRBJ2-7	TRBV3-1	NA	ASSQDLRGRLRY
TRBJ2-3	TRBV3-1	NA	ASSPSIGTDTQY
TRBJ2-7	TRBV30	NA	AWSVQPDSYEQY
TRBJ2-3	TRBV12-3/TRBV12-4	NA	ASSEKSTDTQY
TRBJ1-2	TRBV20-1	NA	SARDTGLYGYT
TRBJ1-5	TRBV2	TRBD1	ASSRDRPNNQPQH
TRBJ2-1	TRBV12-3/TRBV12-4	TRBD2	ASSLGLAGDEQF
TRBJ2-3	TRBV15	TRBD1	ATSRGTGGDTQY
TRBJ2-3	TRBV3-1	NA	ASSRMGGVETDTQY
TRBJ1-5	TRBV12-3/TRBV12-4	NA	ASTKGGGNQPQH
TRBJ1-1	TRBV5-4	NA	ASSLGQREAF
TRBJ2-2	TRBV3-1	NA	ASSRGEGTGELF
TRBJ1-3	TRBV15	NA	ATSKRLGNTIY
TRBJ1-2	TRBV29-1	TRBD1	SVDRGKDGYT
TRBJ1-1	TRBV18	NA	ASSPRERDTEAF
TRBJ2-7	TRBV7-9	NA	ASSHEVMSYEQY
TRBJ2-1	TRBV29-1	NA	SVDLTSSYNEQF
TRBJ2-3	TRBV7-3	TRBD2	ASSSRTSGGRDTQY
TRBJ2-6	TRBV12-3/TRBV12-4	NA	ASSLSGTGANVLT